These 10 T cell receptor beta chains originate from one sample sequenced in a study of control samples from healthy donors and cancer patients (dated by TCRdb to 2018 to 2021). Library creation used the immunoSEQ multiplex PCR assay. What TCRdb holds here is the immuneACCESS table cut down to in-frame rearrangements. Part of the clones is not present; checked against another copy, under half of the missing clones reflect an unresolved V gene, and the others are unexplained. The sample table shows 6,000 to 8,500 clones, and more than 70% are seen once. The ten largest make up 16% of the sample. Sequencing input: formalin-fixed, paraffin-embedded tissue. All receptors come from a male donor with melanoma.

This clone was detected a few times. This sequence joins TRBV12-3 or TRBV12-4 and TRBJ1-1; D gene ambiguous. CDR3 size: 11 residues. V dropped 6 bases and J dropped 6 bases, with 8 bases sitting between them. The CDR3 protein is CASSPSSEAFF. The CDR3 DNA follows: TGTGCCAGCAGCCCTTCCTCTGAAGCTTTCTTT.

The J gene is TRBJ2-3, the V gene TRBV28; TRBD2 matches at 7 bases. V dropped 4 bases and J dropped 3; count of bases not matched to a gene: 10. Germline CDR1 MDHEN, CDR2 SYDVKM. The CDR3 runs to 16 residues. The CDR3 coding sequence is TGTGCCAGCAGTTATTCGCAGGGAGGGATAACAGATACGCAGTATTTT. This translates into CASSYSQGGITDTQYF.

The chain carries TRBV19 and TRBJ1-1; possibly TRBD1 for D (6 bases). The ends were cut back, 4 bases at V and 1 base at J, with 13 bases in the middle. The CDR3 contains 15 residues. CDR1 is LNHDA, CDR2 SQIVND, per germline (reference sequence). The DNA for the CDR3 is TGTGCCAGTAGTACAACTAGGGGGGCGAACACTGAAGCTTTCTTT. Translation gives CASSTTRGANTEAFF.

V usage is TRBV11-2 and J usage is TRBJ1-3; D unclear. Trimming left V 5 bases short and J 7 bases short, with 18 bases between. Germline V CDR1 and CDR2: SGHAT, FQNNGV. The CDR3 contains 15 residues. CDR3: CASSPTVSVGNTIYF. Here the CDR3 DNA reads TGTGCCAGCAGCCCTACAGTTTCAGTCGGGAACACCATATATTTT. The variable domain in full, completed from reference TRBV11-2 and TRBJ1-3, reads EAGVAQSPRYKIIEKRQSVAFWCNPISGHATLYWYQQILGQGPKLLIQFQNNGVVDDSQLPKDRFSAERLKGVDSTLKIQPAKLEDSAVYLCASSPTVSVGNTIYFGEGSWLTVV.

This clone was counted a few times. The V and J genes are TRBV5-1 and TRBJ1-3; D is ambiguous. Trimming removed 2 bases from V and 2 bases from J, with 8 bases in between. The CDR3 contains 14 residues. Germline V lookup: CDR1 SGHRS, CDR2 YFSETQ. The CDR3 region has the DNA TGCGCCAGCAGCTTCAGCGGACCTGGAAACACCATATATTTT. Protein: CASSFSGPGNTIYF.

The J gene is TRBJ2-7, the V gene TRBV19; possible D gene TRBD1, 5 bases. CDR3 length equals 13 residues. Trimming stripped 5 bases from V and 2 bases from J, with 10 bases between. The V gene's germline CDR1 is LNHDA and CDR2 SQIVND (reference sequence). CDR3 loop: CASSPQETYEQYF. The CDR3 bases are TGTGCCAGTAGTCCACAGGAAACCTACGAGCAGTACTTC.

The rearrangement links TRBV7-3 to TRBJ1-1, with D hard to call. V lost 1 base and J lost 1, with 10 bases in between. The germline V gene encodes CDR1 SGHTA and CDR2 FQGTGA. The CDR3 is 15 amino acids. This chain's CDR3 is CASSLKATGNTEAFF. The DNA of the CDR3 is TGTGCCAGCAGCTTAAAGGCGACGGGGAACACTGAAGCTTTCTTT.

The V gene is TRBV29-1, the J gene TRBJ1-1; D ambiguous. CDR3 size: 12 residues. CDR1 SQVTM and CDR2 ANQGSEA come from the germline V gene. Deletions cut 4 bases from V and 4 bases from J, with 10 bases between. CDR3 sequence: CSVAWGGTEAFF. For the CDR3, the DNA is TGCAGCGTTGCGTGGGGAGGCACTGAAGCTTTCTTT.

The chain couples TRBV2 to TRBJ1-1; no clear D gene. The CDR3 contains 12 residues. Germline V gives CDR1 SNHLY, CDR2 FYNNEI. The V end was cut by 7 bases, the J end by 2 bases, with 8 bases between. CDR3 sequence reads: CASIIRNTEAFF. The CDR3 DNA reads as TGTGCCAGCATAATACGTAACACTGAAGCTTTCTTT.

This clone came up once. The CDR3 loop reads CASSIMSGTLNEQFF. CDR3 nucleotides: TGTGCCAGTAGTATTATGTCGGGGACCCTCAATGAGCAGTTCTTC. This chain connects TRBV19 to TRBJ2-1, with D perhaps TRBD1 or TRBD2 (5 bases each). Trimming cost V 3 bases and J 6 bases, with 15 bases left between them. The CDR3 sequence is 15 residues long. Germline CDR1 LNHDA, CDR2 SQIVND (reference sequence).